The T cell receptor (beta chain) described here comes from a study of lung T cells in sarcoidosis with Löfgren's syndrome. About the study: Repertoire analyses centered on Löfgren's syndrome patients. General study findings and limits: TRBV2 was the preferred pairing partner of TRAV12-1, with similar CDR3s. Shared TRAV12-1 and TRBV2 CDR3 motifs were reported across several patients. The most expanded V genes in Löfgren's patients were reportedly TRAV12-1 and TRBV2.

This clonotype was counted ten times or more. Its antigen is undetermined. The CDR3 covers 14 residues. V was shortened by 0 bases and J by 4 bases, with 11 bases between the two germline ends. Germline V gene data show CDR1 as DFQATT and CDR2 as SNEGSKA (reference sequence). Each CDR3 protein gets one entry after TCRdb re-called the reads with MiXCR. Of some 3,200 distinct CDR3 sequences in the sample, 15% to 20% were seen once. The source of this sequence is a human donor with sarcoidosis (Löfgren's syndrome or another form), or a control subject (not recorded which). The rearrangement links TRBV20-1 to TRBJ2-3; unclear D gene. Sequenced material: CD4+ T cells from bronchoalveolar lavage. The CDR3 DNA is TGCAGTGCTAGAGATTGGGCTCCCCCAGATACGCAGTATTTT. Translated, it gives CSARDWAPPDTQYF.